This T cell receptor (beta chain) originates from a study of Ad26.COV2.S vaccination and SARS-CoV-2 variants. J lost 4 bases, V lost 4 bases, and 5 bases had no gene match. There are 14 residues in the CDR3. Germline V gene data show CDR1 as SGDLS and CDR2 as YYNGEE. Assay: immunoSEQ multiplex PCR; the TCRdb copy retains only in-frame clones and omits some. The table includes around 300,000 clones, 70% to 90% detected once. The treatment was: some 19 received Ad26.COV2.S at low or high dose, single or two shots; 5 received placebo; per-sample allocation not given. Specimen acquisition occurred on day 63 following the initial vaccine or placebo injection. Ad26 vector vaccine expressed Wuhan-strain SARS-CoV-2 spike.

The chain uses TRBV9 and TRBJ1-3, with TRBD1 matching over 7 bases. The starting material was peripheral blood, obtained in a trial of Ad26.COV2.S vaccine versus placebo. This TCR came from a person aged 18 to 59 who received the Ad26.COV2.S COVID-19 vaccine or a placebo. The CDR3 sequence is CASSPRGAGNTIYF. The CDR3 DNA sequence: TGTGCCAGCAGCCCCAGGGGGGCCGGAAACACCATATATTTT.